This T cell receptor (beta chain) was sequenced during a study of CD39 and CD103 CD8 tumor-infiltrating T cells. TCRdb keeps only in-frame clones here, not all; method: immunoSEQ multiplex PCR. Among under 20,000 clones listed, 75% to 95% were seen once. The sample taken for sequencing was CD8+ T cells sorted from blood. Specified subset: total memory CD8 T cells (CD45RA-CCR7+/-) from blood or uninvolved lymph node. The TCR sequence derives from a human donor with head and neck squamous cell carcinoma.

In DNA form, the CDR3 reads TGTGCCAGCAGTTTTTCGGTACAGGACACCTCGAGCTCCTACGAGCAGTACTTC. Amino acids: CASSFSVQDTSSSYEQYF. This chain joins TRBV28 and TRBJ2-7; tentative D call: TRBD1 (5 bases). Germline V gene sequence: CDR1 MDHEN, CDR2 SYDVKM. The CDR3 totals 18 residues. The V gene lost 3 bases and the J gene lost 0 bases, with 21 bases spanning the gap.